This T cell receptor (beta chain) appears in the sequencing data of a study of blood T cell repertoires in COVID-19. Looking at the study overall: The United States, Italy and Spain were the sources of the acute and convalescent COVID-19 samples. The analysed material was cDNA or gDNA that came from T cells, B-cell-depleted T cells, or PBMCs.

Trimming removed 5 bases at V and 2 bases at J, with 10 bases between. The CDR3 is made up of 13 amino acids. The germline V gene encodes CDR1 MNHEY and CDR2 SVGEGT. Source study methods: It was from reference gene primer amplification that nucleated cell counts were estimated. Sequencing used immunoSEQ multiplex PCR; TCRdb keeps in-frame clones, though not all of them. The V and J calls and clone size come from that table; D and trimming were worked out from the DNA. The table includes 250,000 to 300,000 clones, roughly 86% detected once. The sample was peripheral blood. The chain uses TRBV6-2 or TRBV6-3 and TRBJ2-7; maybe TRBD2 (5 bases). The source of this sequence is a man aged 18 to 29 with active or convalescent COVID-19. This CDR3 is CASSTREAYEQYF. The CDR3 region has the DNA TGTGCCAGCAGTACTAGAGAAGCCTACGAGCAGTACTTC.